The source of this TCR beta chain is a study of blood T cell repertoires in COVID-19. Overall study context: Whether acute or convalescent, the COVID-19 samples came from the United States, Italy and Spain. Sources were T cells, B-cell-depleted T cells, or PBMCs; the material itself was cDNA or gDNA.

Germline lookup yields CDR1 SQVTM and CDR2 ANQGSEA. There are 13 residues in the CDR3. V was cut by 4 bases and J by 4 bases, with 11 bases left in between. Per the original data handling: It was from reference gene primer amplification that nucleated cell counts were estimated. The table came from immunoSEQ multiplex PCR; TCRdb's copy has only in-frame clones and leaves some out. That table is the source of V, J and clone size, and D and trimming were worked out from the DNA. The top ten clones hold approximately 15% of a sample with under 95,000 clones, around 85% of them seen once. The V gene is TRBV29-1, the J gene TRBJ1-3, with no clear D. The clonotype comes from a man older than 75 in a cohort sampled during active COVID-19. Source material: peripheral blood. The CDR3 sequence: CSVAIKAGNTIYF. DNA for the CDR3: TGCAGCGTTGCCATCAAAGCCGGAAACACCATATATTTT.